This T cell receptor beta chain was sequenced in a study of human T cells and chemical hapten exposure. Study as a whole: Upper-back patches of 0.01% DPC were read at 6 days. Small discrepancies in pooled library volume mainly accounted for the varying TCR yields per sample. Study-level points and caveats: TCRs above 1 in 1000 frequency stayed constant with DPC sensitization.

As processed by the authors: Sample TCR totals centred on a median of around 92,000, ranging roughly 20,000 to 690,600. TCRdb fed the RACE reads into MiXCR, producing one record per CDR3 protein. These V and J calls are TCRdb output, not the study's own analysis. The table includes under 400,000 distinct CDR3 sequences, roughly 4.6% detected once. Time point given: pre-sensitization, week 0. Indicated treatment: therapeutic diphenylcyclopropenone sensitization with weekly scalp DPC. The germline gives CDR1 SQVTM, CDR2 ANQGSEA. CDR3 length: 13 amino acids. With 6 bases removed from V and 4 bases from J, the gap between germline ends came to 10 bases. This clonotype has more than one count but fewer than ten. Its specificity is not known.

The sequence derives from a woman aged 50 to 60 with alopecia areata. Some clones in this sample may be carry-over from other donors' samples. This specimen was whole blood, taken in connection with sensitization to the hapten diphenylcyclopropenone (DPC). The V and J genes are TRBV29-1 and TRBJ2-6, with D unclear. CDR3 nucleotides: TGCAGCGTGGGCGATCCCGGGGCCAACGTCCTGACTTTC. Translated, it gives CSVGDPGANVLTF.